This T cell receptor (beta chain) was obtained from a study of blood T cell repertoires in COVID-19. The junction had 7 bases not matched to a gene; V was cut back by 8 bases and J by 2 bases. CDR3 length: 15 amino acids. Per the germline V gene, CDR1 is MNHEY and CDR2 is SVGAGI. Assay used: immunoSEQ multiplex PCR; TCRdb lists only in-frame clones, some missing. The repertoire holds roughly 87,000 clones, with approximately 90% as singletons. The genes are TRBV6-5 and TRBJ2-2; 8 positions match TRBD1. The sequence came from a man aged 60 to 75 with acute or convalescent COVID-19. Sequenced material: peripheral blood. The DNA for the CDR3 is TGTGCCAGCCTTCGACAGGGGAGTAACACCGGGGAGCTGTTTTTT. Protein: CASLRQGSNTGELFF.